These T cell receptor beta chains were read from a single sample in a study of shared T cell receptors in the human thymus. TCRdb's table, derived via immunoSEQ multiplex PCR, lists solely in-frame clones and lacks some. Of approximately 400,000 clones listed, 95% were seen once; the top ten hold about 0.02%. The source material was thymocytes. Receptors were obtained from a human donor. Each CDR3 is given with its conserved first and last residue.

TRBJ2-7	TRBV7-9	CASSLSYGTSGTLQYEQYF
TRBJ1-5	TRBV11-2	CASSLEGREGQPQHF
TRBJ2-7	TRBV19	CASSIDLPLSSYEQYF
TRBJ1-4	TRBV6-5	CASSYRGILDEKLFF
TRBJ2-7	TRBV7-8	CASSPLPGQGSYEQYF
TRBJ1-4	TRBV18	CASSPDRAGDSEKLFF
TRBJ1-2	TRBV6-1	CASIRESLNYGYTF
TRBJ1-2	TRBV5-4	CASSLRRNRGPNYGYTF
TRBJ1-1	TRBV27	CASSSRGQGNTEAFF
TRBJ1-1	TRBV5-1	CASSLVNRGRENMNTEAFF
TRBJ2-1	TRBV6-6	CASSRRASSYNEQFF
TRBJ1-4	TRBV4-2	CASSLSRGTTTNEKLFF
TRBJ2-7	TRBV7-8	CASTTRVGLVEGRVEQYF
TRBJ2-1	TRBV25-1	CASSPRINNEQFF
TRBJ1-2	TRBV6-1	CASTDRPNYGYTF
TRBJ1-1	TRBV6-4	CASSESGSGSVTEAFF
TRBJ2-1	TRBV4-3	CASSQELGIGQPFDEQFF
TRBJ2-2	TRBV28	CASSLGTSGRPSLNTGELFF
TRBJ2-3	TRBV7-3	CASSSGTSGSPDTQYF
TRBJ1-2	TRBV19	CATRRGGGYGYTF
TRBJ1-5	TRBV28	CASMGTGEYGNQPQHF
TRBJ2-4	TRBV28	CASSLCLTGKGKNIQYF
TRBJ2-7	TRBV4-1	CASSQDGAGGYEQYF
TRBJ2-7	TRBV7-8	CASSLYLSGSYEQYF
TRBJ2-1	TRBV5-1	CASSPEASPSYNEQFF
TRBJ2-7	TRBV27	CASSTPGQADSYEQYF
TRBJ1-1	TRBV28	CASSFPWGEAEAFF
TRBJ2-2	TRBV28	CASSIPSPGLAGGCRTGELFF
TRBJ2-1	TRBV7-8	CASAVGSRWIAGDNEQFF
TRBJ2-6	TRBV5-6	CASSPSPESDSGANVLTF
TRBJ2-7	TRBV15	CATSRVGSGFSYEQYF
TRBJ2-3	TRBV6-4	CASSVTPGTSGRIDTQYF
TRBJ2-1	TRBV6-4	CASSRGPSSYNEQFF
TRBJ2-1	TRBV20-1	CSGTRPLEFF